Listed below are T cell receptor beta chains from one sample, sequenced in a study of blood T cell repertoires in COVID-19. The method was immunoSEQ multiplex PCR; TCRdb's version includes in-frame clones alone and lacks a portion of them. The table lists under 300,000 clones, around 83% of them singletons, with roughly 5.7% in the top ten. Sequenced: peripheral blood. These receptors were collected from a man at least 80 years old with acute or convalescent COVID-19. The CDR3 runs from the conserved cysteine through the conserved F or W. Fields, in order: D gene, clone size, J gene, V gene, CDR3 DNA, CDR3 protein. A D gene is named only where the DNA matches it firmly. Only some rows state a clone size, as once, few, many or a class for expanded clones.

d_gene: TRBD2; abundance: once; j_gene: TRBJ2-7; v_gene: TRBV27; CDR3nt: TGTGCCAGCAGTTTTCGAGTGGAGGCTAGCGGGAGGCGCGAGCAGTACTTC; CDR3aa: CASSFRVEASGRREQYF
d_gene: TRBD1; abundance: few; j_gene: TRBJ2-5; v_gene: TRBV18; CDR3nt: TGTGCCAGCTCTACGAGACAGGGGGAGACCCAGTACTTC; CDR3aa: CASSTRQGETQYF
d_gene: TRBD1; abundance: NA; j_gene: TRBJ1-2; v_gene: TRBV6-6; CDR3nt: TGTGCCAGCAGTTACGGGACAGGGGGCGTATTTGGTGGCTACACCTTC; CDR3aa: CASSYGTGGVFGGYTF
d_gene: TRBD2; abundance: NA; j_gene: TRBJ2-7; v_gene: TRBV24-1; CDR3nt: TGTGCCACCAGTGCCGCGGGGGGGTACGAGCAGTACTTC; CDR3aa: CATSAAGGYEQYF
d_gene: NA; abundance: few; j_gene: TRBJ1-1; v_gene: TRBV3-1/TRBV3-2; CDR3nt: TGTGCCAGCAGCCTTCAAATCCTGAACACTGAAGCTTTCTTT; CDR3aa: CASSLQILNTEAFF
d_gene: NA; abundance: once; j_gene: TRBJ2-3; v_gene: TRBV3-1/TRBV3-2; CDR3nt: TGTGCCAGCAGCCAAGCGGGGGGCTCCACAGATACGCAGTATTTT; CDR3aa: CASSQAGGSTDTQYF
d_gene: NA; abundance: NA; j_gene: TRBJ2-3; v_gene: TRBV2; CDR3nt: TGTGCCAGCATCGAAGACACTAGCACAGATACGCAGTATTTT; CDR3aa: CASIEDTSTDTQYF
d_gene: NA; abundance: NA; j_gene: TRBJ1-1; v_gene: TRBV5-1; CDR3nt: TGCGCCAGCACCGGTGAGTCCTTGAACACTGAAGCTTTCTTT; CDR3aa: CASTGESLNTEAFF
d_gene: TRBD1; abundance: NA; j_gene: TRBJ1-6; v_gene: TRBV27; CDR3nt: TGTGCCAGCAGCGCTAAAGGACAGGGGCGGACCTATAATTCACCCCTCCACTTT; CDR3aa: CASSAKGQGRTYNSPLHF
d_gene: NA; abundance: NA; j_gene: TRBJ2-5; v_gene: TRBV7-3; CDR3nt: TGTGCCAGCAGCTTAGGGTACAGGGTGGAGACGGAGACCCAGTACTTC; CDR3aa: CASSLGYRVETETQYF
d_gene: TRBD2; abundance: NA; j_gene: TRBJ2-3; v_gene: TRBV18; CDR3nt: TGTGCCAGCCAACCGGGACTAAAGGATACGCAGTATTTT; CDR3aa: CASQPGLKDTQYF
d_gene: NA; abundance: NA; j_gene: TRBJ2-7; v_gene: TRBV27; CDR3nt: TGTGCCAGCAGTTTCCAGGGGGGCAGCGAGCAGTACTTC; CDR3aa: CASSFQGGSEQYF
d_gene: NA; abundance: NA; j_gene: TRBJ2-7; v_gene: TRBV5-1; CDR3nt: TGCGCCAGCAGACCAGACAGCACCTACGAGCAGTACTTC; CDR3aa: CASRPDSTYEQYF
d_gene: TRBD1; abundance: NA; j_gene: TRBJ1-6; v_gene: TRBV6-5; CDR3nt: TGTGCCAGCAGCGGACAGGGTAATTCACCCCTCCACTTT; CDR3aa: CASSGQGNSPLHF
d_gene: NA; abundance: NA; j_gene: TRBJ1-6; v_gene: TRBV28; CDR3nt: TGTGCCAGCAGTAGAGACGGGGGTAATTCACCCCTCCACTTT; CDR3aa: CASSRDGGNSPLHF
d_gene: NA; abundance: NA; j_gene: TRBJ1-5; v_gene: TRBV6-5; CDR3nt: TGTGCCAGCAGTCGACAGAATCAGCCCCAGCATTTT; CDR3aa: CASSRQNQPQHF
d_gene: TRBD1; abundance: NA; j_gene: TRBJ1-3; v_gene: TRBV29-1; CDR3nt: TGCAGCGTGGATAACGCGGGACAGGGCTCCCCGGACACCATATATTTT; CDR3aa: CSVDNAGQGSPDTIYF
d_gene: NA; abundance: NA; j_gene: TRBJ2-7; v_gene: TRBV4-2; CDR3nt: TGTGCCAGCAGCCAAGGGTACTCTCTCATCTACGAGCAGTACTTC; CDR3aa: CASSQGYSLIYEQYF
d_gene: NA; abundance: NA; j_gene: TRBJ2-3; v_gene: TRBV18; CDR3nt: TGTGCCAGCTCACCTTCTCTCACAGATACGCAGTATTTT; CDR3aa: CASSPSLTDTQYF
d_gene: NA; abundance: few; j_gene: TRBJ2-7; v_gene: TRBV11-3; CDR3nt: TGTGCCAGCAGCTCTGGGACAAACTACGAGCAGTACTTC; CDR3aa: CASSSGTNYEQYF
d_gene: NA; abundance: once; j_gene: TRBJ1-6; v_gene: TRBV4-1; CDR3nt: TGCGCCAGCAGCTTCGGGGATTATAATTCACCCCTCCACTTT; CDR3aa: CASSFGDYNSPLHF
d_gene: NA; abundance: NA; j_gene: TRBJ1-6; v_gene: TRBV10-3; CDR3nt: TGTGCCATCAGTGACGGGACACCCGGAGCTTCACCCCTCCACTTT; CDR3aa: CAISDGTPGASPLHF
d_gene: TRBD1; abundance: NA; j_gene: TRBJ2-4; v_gene: TRBV19; CDR3nt: TGTGCCAGTAGTACCGACCAGGGGGCAGCGGGCAAAAACATTCAGTACTTC; CDR3aa: CASSTDQGAAGKNIQYF